The T cell receptor beta chain under discussion was sequenced for a study of blood T cell repertoires in COVID-19. Across the study: PBMCs, B-cell-depleted T cells, or T cells provided the cDNA or gDNA that made up the material.

V lost 6 bases and J lost 8, with 14 bases in between. The CDR3 contains 13 residues. How the authors handled the data: Estimates of nucleated cell counts were drawn from the amplification of reference gene primers. Clones were read by immunoSEQ multiplex PCR, and TCRdb kept only the in-frame ones, dropping some. V, J and clone size derive from that table, while D and trimming were established from the DNA sequence. The data contain 360,000 or so clones, over 75% of them singletons. Participants reported their clinical history, and cohort assignment relied on those reports. Donors in Cohort 3 who had recovered were those with two negative PCRs, healthcare professional clearance, or resolution of their symptoms.

Source material: PBMCs or T cells enriched from blood (not recorded which). The sequence derives from a woman under 40 who had recovered from COVID-19. The V gene is TRBV12-3 or TRBV12-4, the J gene TRBJ2-4, with D perhaps TRBD1 (6 bases). The CDR3 nucleotides are TGTGCCAGCAGCCCCGTGGCAGGGGACATTCAGTACTTC. Its protein product is CASSPVAGDIQYF.